The T cell receptor (beta chain) under discussion was sequenced for a study of identical twins. Overall study results and limits: Among monozygotic twins, out-of-frame TCR alpha sharing exceeded what models predicted. There were fewer insertions in abundant cord blood beta clonotypes, but memory repertoires showed no such pattern. Surplus twin overlap in beta out-of-frame sequences was less pronounced.

In the case of this clonotype: Its cognate antigen is unknown.

There are 15 residues in the CDR3. Between the trimmed V and J ends, which lost 6 bases and 8 bases, there was a span of 22 bases. Germline V gives CDR1 MNHNS, CDR2 SASEGT. Template switching supplied a universal primer site; unique molecular identifiers were carried on the cDNA. TCRdb reanalysed the 5' RACE reads using MiXCR and keeps one entry per CDR3 protein. The sample lists 1.5 million to 2 million distinct CDR3 sequences; under 35% were seen once. This sequence joins TRBV6-1 and TRBJ1-2, with D unclear. This sequence was found in a newborn girl in good health. The source material was cord blood. The DNA for the CDR3 is TGTGCCAGCAGAGACGGCGAGGGAATATCGTACGGCTACACCTTC. Its protein product is CASRDGEGISYGYTF.